This is a list of T cell receptor beta chains from one sample in a study of STAT5B mutations in CD4+ large granular lymphocyte leukemia. Some clones are missing from TCRdb's copy, which holds only in-frame ones; the method was immunoSEQ multiplex PCR. The sample gives about 38,000 clones, more than 70% of which show up once; less than 0.7% is in the top ten. The source material was CD4+ T cells from blood buffy coats. All receptors come from a human donor in good health. The CDR3 runs from the conserved cysteine through the conserved F or W. The D gene is left open where the match is weak. The size entry is marked missing in some rows and otherwise reads once, few, many or a size class.

TRBV7-2	TRBJ2-7	NA	few	CASSPQENEQYF	TGTGCCAGCAGCCCCCAGGAAAACGAGCAGTACTTC
TRBV7-2	TRBJ2-5	NA	NA	CASSLVLGPETQYF	TGTGCCAGCAGCTTAGTTTTGGGGCCGGAGACCCAGTACTTC
TRBV4-1	TRBJ1-5	NA	NA	CASSQDDQWPQHF	TGCGCCAGCAGCCAAGATGACCAGTGGCCCCAGCATTTT
TRBV5-1	TRBJ1-5	NA	NA	CASSFGDRNQPQHF	TGCGCCAGCAGCTTTGGGGACCGCAATCAGCCCCAGCATTTT
TRBV7-8	TRBJ2-5	TRBD1	NA	CASSLGTGLVGETQYF	TGTGCCAGCAGCTTAGGGACAGGGTTGGTCGGAGAGACCCAGTACTTC
TRBV7-2	TRBJ1-6	TRBD1	NA	CASSLVGGQGTSPLHF	TGTGCCAGCAGCTTAGTGGGGGGACAGGGGACTTCACCCCTCCACTTT
TRBV12-5	TRBJ2-3	NA	NA	CASGFATDTQYF	TGTGCTAGTGGTTTCGCCACAGATACGCAGTATTTT
TRBV7-2	TRBJ2-7	NA	NA	CASSSTGTYSYEQYF	TGTGCCAGCAGCAGTACCGGGACTTACTCCTACGAGCAGTACTTC
TRBV11-3	TRBJ1-1	NA	NA	CASSPRGDTEAFF	TGTGCCAGCAGCCCCCGGGGGGACACTGAAGCTTTCTTT
TRBV7-9	TRBJ2-1	TRBD2	NA	CASTLAGGYNEQFF	TGTGCCAGCACCTTAGCGGGAGGCTACAATGAGCAGTTCTTC
TRBV5-4	TRBJ2-3	NA	once	CASSLEGRRSTDTQYF	TGTGCCAGCAGCTTGGAGGGACGCCGAAGCACAGATACGCAGTATTTT
TRBV2	TRBJ1-5	NA	NA	CASSDTGEKQPQHF	TGTGCCAGCAGTGATACCGGGGAAAAACAGCCCCAGCATTTT
TRBV7-9	TRBJ1-1	NA	NA	CASSRDGPNFF	TGTGCCAGCAGCCGAGACGGCCCCAACTTCTTT
TRBV7-3	TRBJ2-2	TRBD1	NA	CASSLLGTVGTGELFF	TGTGCCAGCAGCCTCCTCGGGACAGTTGGGACCGGGGAGCTGTTTTTT
TRBV19	TRBJ2-3	TRBD2	NA	CASSIGSGGPTDTQYF	TGTGCCAGTAGTATCGGTAGCGGGGGGCCCACAGATACGCAGTATTTT
TRBV29-1	TRBJ1-4	NA	NA	CSVAPATNEKLFF	TGCAGCGTTGCTCCAGCAACTAATGAAAAACTGTTTTTT
TRBV6-4	TRBJ1-6	TRBD1	NA	CASREGQGRSPLHF	TGTGCCAGCAGAGAGGGACAGGGGCGTTCACCCCTCCACTTT
TRBV9	TRBJ2-7	TRBD2	once	CASSVEGGGVYEQYF	TGTGCCAGCAGCGTAGAAGGCGGGGGTGTTTACGAGCAGTACTTC
TRBV19	TRBJ2-7	TRBD2	NA	CASSIAPLAGGVYEQYF	TGTGCCAGTAGTATAGCACCACTAGCGGGAGGCGTTTACGAGCAGTACTTC
TRBV6-4	TRBJ2-1	NA	NA	CASSDPRPLRYEQFF	TGTGCCAGCAGTGACCCACGCCCCCTTCGGTATGAGCAGTTCTTC
TRBV4-3	TRBJ2-7	NA	NA	CASSSQVGTRDEQYF	TGCGCCAGCAGCTCTCAGGTGGGGACGAGGGACGAGCAGTACTTC
TRBV4-2	TRBJ2-1	TRBD2	NA	CASSPKLTSGPSSYNEQFF	TGTGCCAGCAGCCCTAAGTTGACTAGCGGGCCAAGCTCCTACAATGAGCAGTTCTTC
TRBV5-1	TRBJ2-1	TRBD2	NA	CASSPGLAGRNNEQFF	TGCGCCAGCAGCCCTGGACTAGCGGGACGGAACAATGAGCAGTTCTTC
TRBV6-4	TRBJ2-1	NA	few	CASSEGRSYNEQFF	TGTGCCAGCAGTGAAGGCCGCTCCTACAATGAGCAGTTCTTC
TRBV18	TRBJ2-5	NA	NA	CASSPTRGETQYF	TGTGCCAGCTCACCAACCCGAGGGGAGACCCAGTACTTC
TRBV7-2	TRBJ1-6	NA	NA	CASSLEVGTADNSPLHF	TGTGCCAGCAGCTTAGAGGTAGGGACGGCTGATAATTCACCCCTCCACTTT
TRBV11-2	TRBJ1-3	NA	NA	CASSPPGGDGSGNTIYF	TGTGCCAGCAGCCCCCCCGGGGGTGATGGCTCTGGAAACACCATATATTTT
TRBV20-1	TRBJ1-1	NA	NA	CSAGQPTEAFF	TGCAGTGCAGGACAGCCCACTGAAGCTTTCTTT
TRBV12-5	TRBJ2-7	TRBD2	NA	CASARGGSGGYEQYF	TGTGCTAGTGCCCGGGGGGGTAGCGGGGGCTACGAGCAGTACTTC
TRBV7-2	TRBJ2-3	NA	NA	CASSWGGSTDTQYF	TGTGCCAGCAGCTGGGGGGGCAGCACAGATACGCAGTATTTT
TRBV27	TRBJ1-2	TRBD1	NA	CASNRTGCYGYTF	TGTGCCAGCAATCGGACAGGATGCTATGGCTACACCTTC
TRBV11-3	TRBJ2-3	TRBD2	once	CASSKGLAGDTDTQYF	TGTGCCAGCAGCAAAGGACTAGCGGGAGACACAGATACGCAGTATTTT
TRBV18	TRBJ2-1	TRBD2	once	CASSPTGGGEQFF	TGTGCCAGCTCACCAACGGGGGGGGGTGAGCAGTTCTTC
TRBV7-6	TRBJ2-5	TRBD2	few	CASSGKGLAVFSTQYF	TGTGCCAGCAGCGGGAAGGGACTAGCCGTCTTTTCAACCCAGTACTTC
TRBV18	TRBJ2-5	TRBD2	NA	CASSPPSGLAGGQETQYF	TGTGCCAGCTCACCACCCTCGGGACTAGCGGGGGGCCAAGAGACCCAGTACTTC
TRBV5-1	TRBJ1-2	TRBD1	NA	CASSFMEQGPTGGYTF	TGCGCCAGCAGCTTTATGGAACAGGGGCCCACCGGTGGCTACACCTTC
TRBV6-4	TRBJ2-6	TRBD1	NA	CASSVDRDSGANVLTF	TGTGCCAGCAGTGTCGACAGGGACTCTGGGGCCAACGTCCTGACTTTC